The 3 T cell receptor beta chains listed next were all sequenced from one sample in a study of CD8 T cells in ankylosing spondylitis. MiXCR was run by TCRdb on the 5' RACE reads, yielding one entry per CDR3 protein. The data contain 130,000 or so distinct CDR3 sequences, approximately 6.8% of them singletons. Source material: blood, either unsorted or a sorted T cell fraction (not recorded which). These receptors were taken from a male donor with ankylosing spondylitis or in good health (not recorded which).

This clonotype came up many times. This chain uses TRBV20-1 with TRBJ1-5; TRBD1 is a possible D gene (6 bases). V gave up 3 bases and J gave up 3 bases, with 12 bases separating them. Germline V gene sequence: CDR1 DFQATT, CDR2 SNEGSKA (reference sequence). CDR3 length: 14 amino acids. The CDR3: CSASGGHLNQPQHF. The CDR3 DNA sequence: TGCAGTGCTAGTGGGGGACACCTCAATCAGCCCCAGCATTTT.

This clonotype was detected ten times or more. The chain recombines TRBV20-1 with TRBJ2-7, with 11 positions matching TRBD2. J gave up 6 bases and V 2 bases, and 9 bases lay outside the gene matches. CDR1 is DFQATT, CDR2 SNEGSKA, per germline (reference sequence). CDR3 length: 15 residues. The CDR3 bases are TGCAGTGCTAGACTTCAGACTAGCGGGATTGGCGAGCAGTACTTC. Translation: CSARLQTSGIGEQYF.

This clonotype appeared a few times. CDR3: CASSLVATGGKETQYF. CDR3 DNA sequence: TGTGCCAGCAGCTTAGTCGCGACAGGGGGCAAAGAGACCCAGTACTTC. V gene TRBV7-2 combines with J gene TRBJ2-5; TRBD1 agrees at 10 bases. The CDR3 totals 16 residues. V was pared by 1 base and J by 3 bases, with 5 bases of the junction left unmatched. Germline CDR1 reads SGHTA; CDR2 reads FQGNSA.